This T cell receptor beta chain was sequenced for a study of OX40 agonist ivuxolimab in advanced cancers. Study details: Cancers in dose escalation were hepatocellular, melanoma, renal cell and head and neck. Findings and limits, study-wide: Circulating CD4+ and CD8+ T cells showed clonal expansion by week 6 at 0.1 to 3.0 mg/kg.

Clones were sequenced by immunoSEQ multiplex PCR, and TCRdb holds only the in-frame ones, with some missing. The sample records some 94,000 clones, 80% to 95% being singletons. V was clipped by 4 bases and J by 5 bases, with 14 bases between them. CDR3 length: 14 residues. Germline CDR1 is LNHNV and CDR2 is YYDKDF (reference sequence). Details on this clone: Its antigen is currently unknown.

This clonotype originated in an adult with an advanced solid tumor such as melanoma, head and neck, liver or kidney cancer. This material consisted of CD4+ or CD8+ T cells sorted from blood, taken in a trial of the OX40 agonist ivuxolimab. V is TRBV15 and J is TRBJ2-5; D remains unclear. The CDR3 loop is CATSTDVRLETQYF. The CDR3 DNA follows: TGTGCCACCAGCACGGATGTGCGATTGGAGACCCAGTACTTC.